Listed below are T cell receptor beta chains from one sample, sequenced in a study of blood T cell repertoires in COVID-19. Data came from immunoSEQ multiplex PCR; TCRdb stores just in-frame clones and leaves some out. The sample consists of approximately 210,000 clones, approximately 80% of them appearing once. The sequencing sample was made of PBMCs or T cells enriched from blood (not recorded which). These receptors all come from a woman aged 50 to 65 with acute COVID-19. Each CDR3 is given with its conserved first and last residue. Fields, in order: CDR3 protein, CDR3 DNA, clone size, D gene, J gene, V gene, CDR3 length. The D gene is left open where the match is weak. Clone size is shown for a subset of rows, as once, few, many or a class of expanded clone.

CDR3aa: CASKRSVADNYEQYF
CDR3nt: TGTGCCAGTAAACGAAGCGTAGCGGATAACTACGAGCAGTACTTC
abundance: -
d_gene: -
j_gene: TRBJ2-7
v_gene: TRBV11-2
len: 15

CDR3aa: CASSLYGGNEQFF
CDR3nt: TGTGCCAGCAGTTTATACGGAGGTAATGAGCAGTTCTTC
abundance: -
d_gene: -
j_gene: TRBJ2-1
v_gene: TRBV28
len: 13

CDR3aa: CASSSGGSFNYGYTF
CDR3nt: TGTGCCAGCAGTTCCGGGGGGAGCTTCAACTATGGCTACACCTTC
abundance: -
d_gene: -
j_gene: TRBJ1-2
v_gene: TRBV28
len: 15

CDR3aa: CASSLVAGSGANVLTF
CDR3nt: TGTGCCAGCAGCTTGGTAGCGGGATCTGGGGCCAACGTCCTGACTTTC
abundance: -
d_gene: TRBD2
j_gene: TRBJ2-6
v_gene: TRBV5-4
len: 16

CDR3aa: CASSPGFQRGSTDTQYF
CDR3nt: TGTGCCAGCTCACCAGGGTTTCAGCGGGGGAGCACAGATACGCAGTATTTT
abundance: once
d_gene: TRBD2
j_gene: TRBJ2-3
v_gene: TRBV18
len: 17

CDR3aa: CASSLTAGGYNEQFF
CDR3nt: TGTGCCAGCAGCTTAACTGCGGGGGGGTACAATGAGCAGTTCTTC
abundance: -
d_gene: TRBD2
j_gene: TRBJ2-1
v_gene: TRBV7-3
len: 15

CDR3aa: CASSVVRGIGAFF
CDR3nt: TGTGCCAGCAGTGTTGTCAGGGGAATTGGTGCTTTCTTT
abundance: -
d_gene: -
j_gene: TRBJ1-1
v_gene: TRBV2
len: 13

CDR3aa: CASSTGQVNSPLHF
CDR3nt: TGTGCCAGTAGCACGGGACAGGTTAATTCACCCCTCCACTTT
abundance: -
d_gene: TRBD1
j_gene: TRBJ1-6
v_gene: TRBV19
len: 14

CDR3aa: CASSDPGVDTIYF
CDR3nt: TGCGCCAGCAGTGACCCAGGGGTGGACACCATATATTTT
abundance: -
d_gene: -
j_gene: TRBJ1-3
v_gene: TRBV10-2
len: 13

CDR3aa: CASGVAGREETQYF
CDR3nt: TGTGCCAGCGGGGTGGCGGGACGAGAAGAGACCCAGTACTTC
abundance: once
d_gene: -
j_gene: TRBJ2-5
v_gene: TRBV19
len: 14

CDR3aa: CASSLPPAGQSSYNEQFF
CDR3nt: TGCGCCAGCAGCTTGCCTCCAGCGGGACAAAGCTCCTACAATGAGCAGTTCTTC
abundance: -
d_gene: -
j_gene: TRBJ2-1
v_gene: TRBV5-1
len: 18

CDR3aa: CASSQPTKREYDEQYF
CDR3nt: TGCGCCAGCAGTCAACCGACTAAGCGGGAGTACGACGAGCAGTACTTC
abundance: -
d_gene: TRBD2
j_gene: TRBJ2-7
v_gene: TRBV23-1
len: 16

CDR3aa: CASSVGLRGGSDTQYF
CDR3nt: TGTGCCAGCAGCGTGGGGTTGCGGGGAGGGTCGGATACGCAGTATTTT
abundance: -
d_gene: TRBD2
j_gene: TRBJ2-3
v_gene: TRBV11-3
len: 16

CDR3aa: CASSQGGAEAFF
CDR3nt: TGTGCCAGCAGTCAGGGGGGCGCTGAAGCTTTCTTT
abundance: once
d_gene: TRBD1
j_gene: TRBJ1-1
v_gene: TRBV27
len: 12

CDR3aa: CASSFHPSGSTDTQYF
CDR3nt: TGTGCCAGCAGCTTTCATCCTAGCGGAAGCACAGATACGCAGTATTTT
abundance: -
d_gene: TRBD2
j_gene: TRBJ2-3
v_gene: TRBV11-2
len: 16

CDR3aa: CASSFFEANTGELFF
CDR3nt: TGCGCCAGCAGCTTTTTCGAAGCCAACACCGGGGAGCTGTTTTTT
abundance: -
d_gene: -
j_gene: TRBJ2-2
v_gene: TRBV5-1
len: 15

CDR3aa: CASSLRTGGSEAFF
CDR3nt: TGTGCCAGCAGTTTGCGGACAGGGGGGAGTGAAGCTTTCTTT
abundance: -
d_gene: TRBD1
j_gene: TRBJ1-1
v_gene: TRBV27
len: 14

CDR3aa: CASSASLNTGELFF
CDR3nt: TGTGCCAGTAGCGCCAGTCTTAACACCGGGGAGCTGTTTTTT
abundance: -
d_gene: -
j_gene: TRBJ2-2
v_gene: TRBV19
len: 14

CDR3aa: CSVARANEKLFF
CDR3nt: TGCAGCGTTGCCAGGGCTAATGAAAAACTGTTTTTT
abundance: once
d_gene: -
j_gene: TRBJ1-4
v_gene: TRBV29-1
len: 12

CDR3aa: CASSLLADAGDTQYF
CDR3nt: TGCGCCAGCAGCTTATTAGCGGATGCCGGGGATACGCAGTATTTT
abundance: -
d_gene: -
j_gene: TRBJ2-3
v_gene: TRBV5-1
len: 15

CDR3aa: CASSRNLNEQFF
CDR3nt: TGTGCCAGCAGCCGAAACTTAAATGAGCAGTTCTTC
abundance: -
d_gene: -
j_gene: TRBJ2-1
v_gene: TRBV11-2
len: 12

CDR3aa: CASSKALGGTSPLHF
CDR3nt: TGTGCCAGCAGCAAAGCCTTGGGGGGAACCTCACCCCTCCACTTT
abundance: -
d_gene: -
j_gene: TRBJ1-6
v_gene: TRBV21-1
len: 15